Below, one T cell receptor beta chain is given with its context. The sample is drawn from a study of blood T cell repertoires in COVID-19. The V end lost 4 bases, the J end lost 16 bases, and 17 bases lay between the germline ends. This CDR3 spans 12 amino acids. Germline CDR1 reads MDHEN; CDR2 reads SYDVKM. In the original processing: Amplification with reference gene primers provided the estimates of nucleated cell counts. Sequencing used immunoSEQ multiplex PCR; TCRdb keeps in-frame clones, though not all of them. From that table come the V and J calls and clone size; the DNA was used to work out D and trimming. The sample shows a few hundred thousand clones, about 90% of them seen only once.

The chain couples TRBV28 to TRBJ2-1, with D maybe TRBD2 (5 bases). The clonotype originates from a young woman who had recovered from COVID-19. The source material was PBMCs or T cells enriched from blood (not recorded which). CDR3 loop: CASSSTGVVRFF. In DNA form, the CDR3 reads TGTGCCAGCAGTTCGACCGGGGTCGTCCGATTCTTC.